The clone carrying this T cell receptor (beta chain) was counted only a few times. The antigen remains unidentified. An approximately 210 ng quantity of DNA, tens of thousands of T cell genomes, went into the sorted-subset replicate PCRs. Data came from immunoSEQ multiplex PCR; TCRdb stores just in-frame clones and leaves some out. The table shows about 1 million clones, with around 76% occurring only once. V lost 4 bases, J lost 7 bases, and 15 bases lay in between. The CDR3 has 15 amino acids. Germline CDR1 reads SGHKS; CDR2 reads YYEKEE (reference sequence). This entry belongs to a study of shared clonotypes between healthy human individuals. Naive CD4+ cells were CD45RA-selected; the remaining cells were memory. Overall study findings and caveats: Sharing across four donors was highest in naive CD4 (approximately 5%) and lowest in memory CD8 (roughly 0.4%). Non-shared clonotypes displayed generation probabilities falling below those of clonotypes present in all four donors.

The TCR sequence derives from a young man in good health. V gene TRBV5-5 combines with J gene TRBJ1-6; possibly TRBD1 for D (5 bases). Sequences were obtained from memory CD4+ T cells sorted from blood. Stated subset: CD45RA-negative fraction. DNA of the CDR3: TGTGCCAGCAGCCGGACGCAGGGCGGGAATTCACCCCTCCACTTT. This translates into CASSRTQGGNSPLHF.